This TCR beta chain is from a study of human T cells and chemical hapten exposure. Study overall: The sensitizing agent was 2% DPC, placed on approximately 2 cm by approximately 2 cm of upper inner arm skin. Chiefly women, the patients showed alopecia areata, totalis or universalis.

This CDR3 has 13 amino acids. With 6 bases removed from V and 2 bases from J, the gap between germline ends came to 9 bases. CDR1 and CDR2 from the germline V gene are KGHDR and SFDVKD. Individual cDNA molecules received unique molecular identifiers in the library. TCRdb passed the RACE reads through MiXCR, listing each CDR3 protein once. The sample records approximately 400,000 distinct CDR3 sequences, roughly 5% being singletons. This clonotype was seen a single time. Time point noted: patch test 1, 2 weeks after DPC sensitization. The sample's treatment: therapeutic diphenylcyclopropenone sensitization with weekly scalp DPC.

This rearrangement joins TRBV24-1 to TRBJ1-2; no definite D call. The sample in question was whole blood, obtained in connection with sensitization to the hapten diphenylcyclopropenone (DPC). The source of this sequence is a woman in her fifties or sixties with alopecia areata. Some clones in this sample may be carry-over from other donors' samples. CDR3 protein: CATSLGLNYGYTF. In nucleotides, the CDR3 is TGTGCCACCAGTCTGGGCTTGAACTATGGCTACACCTTC.